This TCR beta chain derives from a study of T cells in Graves' hyperthyroidism and ophthalmopathy. Amplified TCR beta CDR3 regions derived from RNA transcripts. The study used the HTBI primer set for a first-round RT-PCR of the TCR CDR3. TCRdb processed the multiplex PCR reads anew with MiXCR; each CDR3 protein has one entry. The sample has approximately 690,000 distinct CDR3 sequences, 20% seen once. As concerns this clonotype: What it binds is unknown.

Every diagnosis used clinical symptoms, serum thyroxine and TRAb, thyroid ultrasound and orbital computed tomography. Study results and caveats: Most thyroid-expanded clonotypes above 0.001 were also found in blood.

V shed 1 base and J shed 3 bases, with 15 bases lying between them. This CDR3 contains 16 residues. Germline V gene data show CDR1 as SEHNR and CDR2 as FQNEAQ (reference sequence). The receptor's source is a man aged 25 to 40 with Graves' ophthalmopathy. The sample comprised blood. The gene calls are TRBV7-9 and TRBJ1-1; D gene unclear. As DNA, the CDR3 is TGTGCCAGCAGCTTAGGGGTGGCAGACCTGTACACTGAAGCTTTCTTT. Translating gives CASSLGVADLYTEAFF.